This TCR beta chain stems from a study of blood T cell repertoires in COVID-19 (dated by TCRdb to the early 2020s). Notes on the research overall: Collaborator samples came from the United States, Italy and Spain and covered acute and convalescent phases of COVID-19. Where available, HLA class I and class II types were obtained from metadata supplied by the sample provider rather than from assay-based typing. Deeply sampled blood TCRbeta repertoires from subjects exposed to, actively infected with, or recovered from COVID-19 were included in the dataset. A de-identified subject ID, COVID-19 status, age in years and sex were almost always included in the sample metadata. The prospective study material was composed of cDNA or gDNA derived from T cells, B-cell-depleted T cells, or PBMCs. The samples were drawn from two sources: the first 160 participants of the ongoing ImmuneRACE study, and 950 to 1,500 subjects contributed by 6 global collaborators. The repertoires were made available in a free public database intended to serve as a resource for research on the immune response to SARS-CoV-2. Summary of the overall study and its limitations: Clinical and demographic metadata were provided uncurated, with the amount varying by source and participant.

Whole blood was collected in K2EDTA tubes by collaborating institutions according to the institutions' own protocols. For TCRbeta analysis, collaborators shipped samples as frozen whole blood, isolated PBMCs, or DNA extracted from either of those sample types. The immunoSEQ Assay, a bias-controlled multiplex PCR, was used to amplify TCRbeta CDR3 regions from genomic DNA. Processing in the source paper ran as follows. Nucleated cell counts per sample were estimated from amplification of reference gene primers within the assay. To quantify the absolute abundance of each unique TCRbeta CDR3 rearrangement, sequence reads were collapsed and filtered. For each sample, productive Simpson clonality was calculated as the square root of Simpson's diversity index over productive rearrangements. Here the immuneACCESS table is served through TCRdb, limited to in-frame sequences with V and J called. Missing clones are a known gap in these copies; in checked studies unresolved V genes cover under half, and the rest lacks a known reason. D and trimming come from the DNA, and the V and J calls and clone size come from that table. The sample records about 230,000 clones, roughly 80% of which are singletons. The ten largest make up 7.5% to 9% of the sample.

Comments on this clone: This clone's antigen is unknown. No much larger clone is present one base from it, and per-base qualities are unavailable.

Via the germline V gene, CDR1 is SGHAT and CDR2 FQNNGV. V and J are trimmed by 3 bases and 5 bases, and the gene matches miss 6 bases of the junction. The CDR3, cysteine through phenylalanine, is 14 amino acids long. Only the CDR3 region is kept as DNA, spanning 42 bases read in frame from base 1. Sequencing was carried out using peripheral blood. This TCR was recovered from a woman older than 75 with acute or convalescent COVID-19. The chain uses TRBV11-2 and TRBJ2-5, with TRBD2 matching 7 junction bases. The CDR3 corresponds to CASSLGGGLETQYF. The DNA sequence is as follows: TGTGCCAGCAGCTTGGGGGGGGGACTCGAGACCCAGTACTTC.